This TCR beta chain was documented in a study of T cells in Graves' hyperthyroidism and ophthalmopathy. This clonotype was seen ten or more times. The TCR beta CDR3 regions underwent amplification using RNA transcripts as the source. First-round RT-PCR targeting the TCR CDR3 was performed with the HTBI primer set. MiXCR, run by TCRdb on the multiplex PCR reads, gives a single entry per CDR3 protein. There are hundreds of thousands of distinct CDR3 sequences in the sample; less than 20% occur only once, and just under 8% lies in the top ten. Uncontrolled infection, other autoimmune disease, pregnancy and lactation each barred patients from inclusion. The CDR3 totals 15 residues. The V gene's germline CDR1 is MNHEY and CDR2 SMNVEV (reference sequence). Trimming pared 6 bases from V and 4 bases from J, leaving 16 bases between.

Sequenced input: blood. The chain has TRBV27 and TRBJ2-1; D unclear. This receptor was obtained from a woman younger than 35 with Graves' hyperthyroidism. The CDR3 region is CASSPGRLGYNEQFF. The CDR3 DNA reads TGTGCCAGCAGCCCAGGTCGTTTGGGGTACAATGAGCAGTTCTTC.